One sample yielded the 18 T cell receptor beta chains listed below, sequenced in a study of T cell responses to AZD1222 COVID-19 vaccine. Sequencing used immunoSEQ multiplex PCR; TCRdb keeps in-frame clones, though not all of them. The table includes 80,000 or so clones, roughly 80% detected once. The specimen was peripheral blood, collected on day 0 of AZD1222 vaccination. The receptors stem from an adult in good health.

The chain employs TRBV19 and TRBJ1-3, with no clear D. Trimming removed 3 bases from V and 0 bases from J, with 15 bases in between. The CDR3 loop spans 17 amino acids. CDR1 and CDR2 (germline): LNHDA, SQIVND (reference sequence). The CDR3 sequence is CASSMGFSGSSGNTIYF. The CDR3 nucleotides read TGTGCCAGTAGTATGGGGTTTTCTGGTTCCTCTGGAAACACCATATATTTT.

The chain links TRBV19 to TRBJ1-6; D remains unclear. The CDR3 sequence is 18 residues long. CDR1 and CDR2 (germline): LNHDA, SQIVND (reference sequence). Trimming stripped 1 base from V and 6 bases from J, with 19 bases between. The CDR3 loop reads CASSIASPPLEANSPLHF. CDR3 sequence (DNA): TGTGCCAGTAGTATAGCCAGCCCCCCACTCGAAGCTAATTCACCCCTCCACTTT.

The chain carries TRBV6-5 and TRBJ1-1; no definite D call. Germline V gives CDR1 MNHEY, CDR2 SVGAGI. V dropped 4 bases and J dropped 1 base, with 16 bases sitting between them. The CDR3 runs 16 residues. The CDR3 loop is CASSSPPLTENTEAFF. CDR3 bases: TGTGCCAGCAGTTCCCCCCCCCTAACAGAGAACACTGAAGCTTTCTTT.

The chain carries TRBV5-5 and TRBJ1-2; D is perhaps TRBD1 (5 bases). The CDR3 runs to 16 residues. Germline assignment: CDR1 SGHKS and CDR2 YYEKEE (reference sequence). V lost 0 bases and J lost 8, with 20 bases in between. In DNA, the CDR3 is TGTGCCAGCAGCTTGGGGCGGCAGGGCCTCACCACAGGCTACACCTTC. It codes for CASSLGRQGLTTGYTF. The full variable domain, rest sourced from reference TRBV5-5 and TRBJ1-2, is DAGVTQSPTHLIKTRGQQVTLRCSPISGHKSVSWYQQVLGQGPQFIFQYYEKEERGRGNFPDRFSARQFPNYSSELNVNALLLGDSALYLCASSLGRQGLTTGYTFGSGTRLTVV.

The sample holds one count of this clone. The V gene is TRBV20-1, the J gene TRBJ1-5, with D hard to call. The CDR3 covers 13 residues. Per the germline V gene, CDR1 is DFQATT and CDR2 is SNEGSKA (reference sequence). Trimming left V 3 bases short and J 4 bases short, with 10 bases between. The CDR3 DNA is TGCAGTGCTAGTAGCGGGTCGAATCAGCCCCAGCATTTT. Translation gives CSASSGSNQPQHF.

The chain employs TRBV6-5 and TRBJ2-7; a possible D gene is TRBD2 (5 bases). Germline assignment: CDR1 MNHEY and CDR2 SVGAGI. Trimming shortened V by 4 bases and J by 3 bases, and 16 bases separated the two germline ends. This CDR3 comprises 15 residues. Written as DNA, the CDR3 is TGTGCCAGCAGTTCCAGACGGACTCAAAACTACGAGCAGTACTTC. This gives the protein CASSSRRTQNYEQYF.

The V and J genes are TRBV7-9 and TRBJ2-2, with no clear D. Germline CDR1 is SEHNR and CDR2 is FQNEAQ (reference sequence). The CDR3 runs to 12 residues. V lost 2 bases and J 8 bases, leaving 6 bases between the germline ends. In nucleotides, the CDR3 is TGTGCCAGCAGCTTACTCTCTGGGGAGCTGTTTTTT. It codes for CASSLLSGELFF.

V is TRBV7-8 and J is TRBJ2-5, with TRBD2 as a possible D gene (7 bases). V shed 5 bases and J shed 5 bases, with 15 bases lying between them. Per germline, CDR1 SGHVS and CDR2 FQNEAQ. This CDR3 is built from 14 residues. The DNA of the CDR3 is TGTGCCAGCAGCCTTCACAGGGAGGGGGAGACCCAGTACTTC. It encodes CASSLHREGETQYF.

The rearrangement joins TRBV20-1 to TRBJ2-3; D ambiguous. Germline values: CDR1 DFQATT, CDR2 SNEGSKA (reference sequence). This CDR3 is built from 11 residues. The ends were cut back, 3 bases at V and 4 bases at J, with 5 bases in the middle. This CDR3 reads CSASHPDTQYF. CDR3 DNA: TGCAGTGCTAGTCATCCAGATACGCAGTATTTT.

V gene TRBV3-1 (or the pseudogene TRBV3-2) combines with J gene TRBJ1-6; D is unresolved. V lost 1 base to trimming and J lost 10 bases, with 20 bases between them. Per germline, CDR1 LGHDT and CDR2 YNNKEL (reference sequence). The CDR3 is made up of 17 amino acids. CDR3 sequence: CASSQVLLAPTNSPLHF. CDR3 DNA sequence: TGTGCCAGCAGCCAAGTCCTCCTGGCCCCAACCAACTCACCCCTCCACTTT.

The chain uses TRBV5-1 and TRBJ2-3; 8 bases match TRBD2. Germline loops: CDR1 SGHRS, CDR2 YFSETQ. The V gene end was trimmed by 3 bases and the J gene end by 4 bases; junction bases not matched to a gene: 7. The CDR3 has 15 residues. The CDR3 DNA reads TGCGCCAGCAGCTCGGCGGGAGGTTTCCCAGATACGCAGTATTTT. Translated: CASSSAGGFPDTQYF.

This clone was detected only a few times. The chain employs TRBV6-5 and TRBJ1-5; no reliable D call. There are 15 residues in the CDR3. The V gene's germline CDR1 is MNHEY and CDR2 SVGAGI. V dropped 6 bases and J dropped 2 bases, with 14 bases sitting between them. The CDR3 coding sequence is TGTGCCAGCAGCCCCGTCAGTCTCCGCAATCAGCCCCAGCATTTT. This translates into CASSPVSLRNQPQHF.

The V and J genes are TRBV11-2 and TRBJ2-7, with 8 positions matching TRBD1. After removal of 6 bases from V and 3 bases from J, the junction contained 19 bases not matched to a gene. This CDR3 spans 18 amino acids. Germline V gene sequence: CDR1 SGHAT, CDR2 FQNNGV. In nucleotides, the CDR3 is TGTGCCAGCAGTCCAATAAGCCGTCGGACAGGGATGATCTACGAGCAGTACTTC. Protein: CASSPISRRTGMIYEQYF.

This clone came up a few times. The CDR3 is CASHPNSREGAGELFF. In nucleotides, the CDR3 is TGTGCCAGTCACCCGAACTCCAGGGAAGGGGCCGGGGAGCTGTTTTTT. The V call is TRBV19, the J call TRBJ2-2, with D tentatively TRBD1 (5 bases). CDR1 is LNHDA, CDR2 SQIVND, per germline (reference sequence). The CDR3 runs to 16 residues. V dropped 8 bases and J dropped 6 bases, with 22 bases sitting between them.

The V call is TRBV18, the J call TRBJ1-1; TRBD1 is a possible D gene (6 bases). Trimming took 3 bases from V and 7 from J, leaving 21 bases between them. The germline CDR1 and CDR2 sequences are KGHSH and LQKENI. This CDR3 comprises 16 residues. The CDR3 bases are TGTGCCAGCTCACCTACAAGCGGGACAACTCGAAATGAAGCTTTCTTT. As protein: CASSPTSGTTRNEAFF.

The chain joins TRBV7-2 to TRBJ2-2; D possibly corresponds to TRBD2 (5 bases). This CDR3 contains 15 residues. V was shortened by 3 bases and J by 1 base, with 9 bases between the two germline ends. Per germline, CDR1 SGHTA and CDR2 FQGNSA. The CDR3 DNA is TGTGCCAGCAGCTTTGTTGGGAGGAACACCGGGGAGCTGTTTTTT. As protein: CASSFVGRNTGELFF.

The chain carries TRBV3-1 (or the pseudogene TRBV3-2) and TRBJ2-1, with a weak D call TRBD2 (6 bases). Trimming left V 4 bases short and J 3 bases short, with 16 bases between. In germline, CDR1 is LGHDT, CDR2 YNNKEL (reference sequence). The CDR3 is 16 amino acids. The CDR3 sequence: CASSPWSAGLYNEQFF. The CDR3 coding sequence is TGTGCCAGCAGCCCCTGGAGTGCGGGACTCTACAATGAGCAGTTCTTC.

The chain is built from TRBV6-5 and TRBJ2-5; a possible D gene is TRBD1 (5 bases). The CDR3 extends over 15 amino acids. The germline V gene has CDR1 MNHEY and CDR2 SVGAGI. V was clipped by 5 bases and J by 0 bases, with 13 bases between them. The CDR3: CASSTPRQNQETQYF. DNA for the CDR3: TGTGCCAGCAGTACCCCACGACAGAACCAAGAGACCCAGTACTTC.